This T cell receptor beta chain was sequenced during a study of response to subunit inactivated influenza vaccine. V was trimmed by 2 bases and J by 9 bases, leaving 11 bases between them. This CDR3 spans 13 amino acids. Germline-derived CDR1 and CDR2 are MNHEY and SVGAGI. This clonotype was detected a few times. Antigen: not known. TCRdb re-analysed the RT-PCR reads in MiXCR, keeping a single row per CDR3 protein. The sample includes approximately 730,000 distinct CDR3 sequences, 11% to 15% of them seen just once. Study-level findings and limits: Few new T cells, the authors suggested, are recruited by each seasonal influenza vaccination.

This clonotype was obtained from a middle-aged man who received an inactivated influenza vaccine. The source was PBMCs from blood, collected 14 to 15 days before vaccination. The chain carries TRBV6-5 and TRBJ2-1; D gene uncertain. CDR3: CASSYKIWGEQFF. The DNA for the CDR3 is TGTGCCAGCAGTTACAAGATCTGGGGTGAGCAGTTCTTC.